A single sample is the source of the 20 T cell receptor beta chains below, sequenced in a study of blood T cell repertoires in COVID-19. Only in-frame clones appear in the TCRdb table, and some are missing; sequencing was by immunoSEQ multiplex PCR. The data contain roughly 200,000 clones, 85% of them seen just once; the ten biggest clones take up around 19%. Sequenced: PBMCs or T cells enriched from blood (not recorded which). Receptor source: a man aged 35 to 55 who had recovered from COVID-19.

This chain joins TRBV21-1 and TRBJ2-7; the table names TRBD1, a call not compared with the DNA. TRBV21-1 is annotated as a pseudogene. This CDR3 spans 15 amino acids. The CDR3 coding sequence is TGTGCCAGCAGCAAACCTCCGGGACAGGGAATCGAGCAGTACTTC. It codes for CASSKPPGQGIEQYF.

The genes are TRBV5-1 and TRBJ2-7; D unresolved. This CDR3 comprises 16 residues. Germline-derived CDR1 and CDR2 are SGHRS and YFSETQ. V dropped 0 bases and J dropped 2 bases, with 15 bases sitting between them. The CDR3 here is CASSLASQADPYEQYF. The CDR3 region has the DNA TGCGCCAGCAGCTTGGCGTCCCAGGCCGACCCCTACGAGCAGTACTTC.

V is TRBV5-4 and J is TRBJ1-1; D remains ambiguous. Germline CDR1 and CDR2: SGHNT and YYREEE (reference sequence). Trimming pared 4 bases from V and 4 bases from J, leaving 8 bases between. The CDR3 totals 12 residues. Here the CDR3 reads CASSLGLTEAFF. DNA for the CDR3: TGTGCCAGCAGCCTTGGGCTCACTGAAGCTTTCTTT.

The chain is built from TRBV2 and TRBJ2-7; D gene uncertain. This CDR3 spans 11 amino acids. V was trimmed by 5 bases and J by 4 bases, leaving 6 bases between them. CDR1 SNHLY and CDR2 FYNNEI come from the germline V gene. The CDR3 region has the DNA TGTGCCAGCAGTCTACGGTACGAGCAGTACTTC. This sequence encodes CASSLRYEQYF. Full variable domain (rest looked up from reference TRBV2 and TRBJ2-7): EPEVTQTPSHQVTQMGQEVILRCVPISNHLYFYWYRQILGQKVEFLVSFYNNEISEKSEIFDDQFSVERPDGSNFTLKIRSTKLEDSAMYFCASSLRYEQYFGPGTRLTVT.

V gene TRBV4-2 combines with J gene TRBJ2-1; possible D gene TRBD2, 6 bases. Looked up from germline, CDR1 is LGHNA and CDR2 is YNFKEQ. The ends were cut back, 4 bases at V and 6 bases at J, with 22 bases in the middle. This CDR3 has 17 amino acids. CDR3 sequence: CASSRSLGSGRGNEQFF. The CDR3 DNA is TGTGCCAGCAGCCGCAGCCTCGGTAGCGGAAGGGGCAATGAGCAGTTCTTC.

This chain joins TRBV24-1 and TRBJ2-6; D is possibly TRBD1 (5 bases). This CDR3 contains 14 residues. Per germline, CDR1 KGHDR and CDR2 SFDVKD. Trimming removed 9 bases from V and 0 bases from J, with 8 bases in between. The DNA for the CDR3 is TGTGCCACCCTCGACAGCTCTGGGGCCAACGTCCTGACTTTC. Protein sequence: CATLDSSGANVLTF.

This clone was recorded once. The chain has TRBV29-1 and TRBJ1-2, with TRBD1 as a possible D gene (5 bases). V was trimmed by 3 bases and J by 3 bases, leaving 14 bases between them. Germline V lookup: CDR1 SQVTM, CDR2 ANQGSEA. There are 14 residues in the CDR3. The CDR3 nucleotides read TGCAGCGTTGAGACGTGGGGGGGAGACTATGGCTACACCTTC. It codes for CSVETWGGDYGYTF.

V is TRBV5-1 and J is TRBJ1-3; 12 nucleotides agree with TRBD1. The germline V gene has CDR1 SGHRS and CDR2 YFSETQ. This CDR3 has 16 residues. Trimming took 3 bases from V and 3 from J; bases not matched to a gene: 4. The CDR3 region has the DNA TGCGCCAGCAGCTCGGGACAGGGGGCTTATGGAAACACCATATATTTT. This translates into CASSSGQGAYGNTIYF.

V is TRBV20-1 and J is TRBJ2-7, with TRBD2 matching 10 bases. The germline V gene encodes CDR1 DFQATT and CDR2 SNEGSKA (reference sequence). The CDR3 spans 14 residues. V lost 3 bases to trimming and J lost 6 bases; unmatched junction nucleotides: 8. CDR3 bases: TGCAGTGCTAGTCGACTAGCGGGTTCATCCGAGCAGTACTTC. Its translation is CSASRLAGSSEQYF.

With regard to this clone: This sequence may be a read error, since a much larger clone differs from it by one base. This sample also contains other DNA sequences that code for the same CDR3. This chain links TRBV12-3 or TRBV12-4 with TRBJ2-1; D unclear. V lost 1 base and J lost 5, with 6 bases in between. CDR3 length: 13 residues. CDR3 region: CASSLGQNNEQFF. DNA of the CDR3: TGTGCCAGCAGTTTAGGGCAGAACAATGAGCAGTTCTTC.

This chain connects TRBV28 to TRBJ2-7; 8 bases line up with TRBD1. The CDR3 has 13 residues. Trimming cost V 6 bases and J 2 bases; bases outside gene matches: 3. Germline lookup yields CDR1 MDHEN and CDR2 SYDVKM. DNA for the CDR3: TGTGCCAGCAGCCGACAGGGGCCCTACGAGCAGTACTTC. Translating it yields CASSRQGPYEQYF.

The rearrangement uses TRBV2 and TRBJ2-3, with 7 bases that match TRBD2. From germline, CDR1 is SNHLY and CDR2 FYNNEI. This CDR3 contains 14 residues. J was trimmed by 4 bases and V by 6 bases; bases with no gene match: 7. The CDR3 sequence is CASRLGGRPDTQYF. CDR3 DNA sequence: TGTGCCAGCAGGTTGGGCGGGAGACCAGATACGCAGTATTTT.

The CDR3 is CASSPRLGALNYGYTF. The DNA of the CDR3 is TGTGCCAGCAGCCCCCGCTTGGGCGCACTTAACTATGGCTACACCTTC. The chain carries TRBV7-9 and TRBJ1-2; D ambiguous. With 5 bases removed from V and 1 base from J, the gap between germline ends came to 17 bases. Germline V gene lookup returns CDR1 SEHNR and CDR2 FQNEAQ (reference sequence). CDR3 length: 16 amino acids.

The J gene is TRBJ2-1, the V gene TRBV5-8, with 13 nucleotides matching TRBD2. The CDR3 has 18 residues. V gave up 1 base and J gave up 9 bases; unmatched junction bases: 13. Germline assignment: CDR1 SGHTS and CDR2 YDEGEE. CDR3 in DNA: TGTGCCAGCAGCTTGATGAGACAGGGACTAGCGGGACGGGGTGAGCAGTTCTTC. Its translation is CASSLMRQGLAGRGEQFF.

This chain uses TRBV27 with TRBJ1-2, with 7 bases matching TRBD1. Looked up from germline, CDR1 is MNHEY and CDR2 is SMNVEV (reference sequence). The CDR3 consists of 14 residues. Trimming removed 0 bases from V and 4 bases from J; junction bases left unmatched: 2. CDR3 residues: CASSLSQGGYGYTF. CDR3 DNA sequence: TGTGCCAGCAGTTTATCCCAGGGGGGCTATGGCTACACCTTC.

The rearrangement links TRBV6-5 to TRBJ1-1, with 10 bases matching TRBD1. CDR3 size: 14 residues. Germline lookup yields CDR1 MNHEY and CDR2 SVGAGI. V lost 8 bases to trimming and J lost 5 bases; unmatched junction nucleotides: 8. CDR3: CASSPTGGRTEAFF. The CDR3 coding sequence is TGTGCCAGCTCCCCGACAGGGGGCAGGACTGAAGCTTTCTTT.

The chain combines TRBV7-3 with TRBJ2-1; D perhaps matches TRBD2 (6 bases). The CDR3 contains 16 residues. The V gene's germline CDR1 is SGHTA and CDR2 FQGTGA. Trimming removed 5 bases from V and 6 bases from J, with 20 bases in between. CDR3 DNA: TGTGCCAGCAGCCCCCAGGGCGGGGTCCTGGGCAATGAGCAGTTCTTC. Its protein is CASSPQGGVLGNEQFF. The full variable domain, completed using reference TRBV7-3 and TRBJ2-1, is GAGVSQTPSNKVTEKGKYVELRCDPISGHTALYWYRQSLGQGPEFLIYFQGTGAADDSGLPNDRFFAVRPEGSVSTLKIQRTERGDSAVYLCASSPQGGVLGNEQFFGPGTRLTVL.

This chain connects TRBV9 to TRBJ2-1; no firm D call. Trimming removed 0 bases from V and 2 bases from J, with 9 bases in between. This CDR3 has 15 residues. From germline, CDR1 is SGDLS and CDR2 YYNGEE. The CDR3 nucleotides are TGTGCCAGCAGCGTAGATTTAGGAGCCTACAATGAGCAGTTCTTC. It translates to CASSVDLGAYNEQFF.

The V gene is TRBV24-1, the J gene TRBJ2-1, with 8 positions matching TRBD2. V gave up 4 bases and J gave up 8 bases; unmatched junction bases: 6. This CDR3 region has 14 residues. CDR1 is KGHDR and CDR2 is SFDVKD in the germline V gene. The CDR3 loop reads CATSDQGLADEQFF. The CDR3 DNA reads TGTGCCACCAGTGACCAAGGACTAGCCGATGAGCAGTTCTTC.

This clone was counted a few times. This chain connects TRBV5-1 to TRBJ1-3, with a weak D call TRBD1 (5 bases). The V gene lost 4 bases and the J gene lost 0 bases, with 14 bases spanning the gap. Per the germline V gene, CDR1 is SGHRS and CDR2 is YFSETQ. The CDR3 length is 16 residues. The CDR3, as DNA: TGCGCCAGCAGCCCAATGGGGCAGAGCTCTGGAAACACCATATATTTT. This gives the protein CASSPMGQSSGNTIYF.